Included here is one T cell receptor beta chain sequence, with context. Its antigen is not known. Separate from the approximately 670-subject first cohort, the 120-subject validation cohort was the one that the donors belonged to. This sample stems from a study of cytomegalovirus exposure and HLA in healthy donors. Study overall: The approximately 110 validation repertoires used a platform that matched the one used for the approximately 610 first-cohort repertoires, as a later analysis reported.

Points from the study as a whole: Per published reports, the classifier diagnosed cytomegalovirus status with high specificity and sensitivity.

This CDR3 is 16 amino acids long. Germline V CDR1 and CDR2: SGHRS, YFSETQ. J gave up 2 bases and V 3 bases, and 8 bases lay outside the gene matches. Some clones are missing from TCRdb's copy, which holds only in-frame ones; the method was immunoSEQ multiplex PCR. The sample shows around 150,000 clones, approximately 82% of them seen only once. The V call is TRBV5-1, the J call TRBJ2-5; 9 positions match TRBD1. This TCR came from a man between 25 and 39 years old in good health and CMV-seropositive. The source material was PBMCs. This chain's CDR3 is CASSWTGQGRQETQYF. CDR3 nucleotides: TGCGCCAGCAGCTGGACAGGACAGGGGCGACAAGAGACCCAGTACTTC.